These 31 T cell receptor beta chains were all obtained from the same sample, sequenced in a study of T cells after yellow fever vaccination. Each CDR3 protein gets one entry after TCRdb re-called the 5' RACE reads with MiXCR. The profile covers 450,000 to 600,000 distinct CDR3 sequences, with roughly 13% appearing a single time and more than 12% taken by the ten largest. The material was PBMCs, obtained on the day of the yellow fever booster vaccination. These receptors all stem from a young man who received the YFV17D yellow fever vaccine.

V gene TRBV20-1 combines with J gene TRBJ1-2, with D maybe TRBD1 (6 bases). This CDR3 spans 15 amino acids. V lost 6 bases to trimming and J lost 13 bases, with 30 bases between them. Germline V gives CDR1 DFQATT, CDR2 SNEGSKA (reference sequence). This chain's CDR3 is CSALPRRDTRLSGTF. As DNA, the CDR3 is TGCAGTGCCTTGCCTCGGCGGGACACCCGTCTAAGTGGCACCTTC.

The rearrangement joins TRBV30 to TRBJ2-1; 7 bases line up with TRBD2. The V gene end was trimmed by 5 bases and the J gene end by 0 bases; junction bases not matched to a gene: 10. The CDR3 has 16 amino acids. The germline V gene has CDR1 GTSNPN and CDR2 SVGIG (reference sequence). CDR3 sequence (DNA): TGTGCCTGGTTGCGGCTAGGGAGGGTCTCCTACAATGAGCAGTTCTTC. It specifies CAWLRLGRVSYNEQFF.

This clonotype was seen more than once but under ten times. The genes are TRBV10-3 and TRBJ1-5; no clear D. Germline assignment: CDR1 ENHRY and CDR2 SYGVKD. The CDR3 is made up of 13 amino acids. V lost 6 bases and J 1 base, leaving 7 bases between the germline ends. CDR3 nucleotides: TGTGCCATCAGCGTAGACAGCAATCAGCCCCAGCATTTT. Translated: CAISVDSNQPQHF.

V usage is TRBV9 and J usage is TRBJ2-3; 8 nucleotides align to TRBD2. With 2 bases clipped from V and 2 bases from J, the junction kept 10 bases outside the gene matches. The CDR3 runs to 17 residues. Germline V CDR1 and CDR2: SGDLS, YYNGEE. The CDR3 sequence: CASSVWGLEGSTDTQYF. CDR3 DNA: TGTGCCAGCAGCGTTTGGGGACTAGAGGGCTCCACAGATACGCAGTATTTT.

This clonotype showed up just a few times. This chain connects TRBV19 to TRBJ2-7; TRBD1 aligns across 8 bases. The CDR3 is made up of 14 amino acids. Unmatched junction bases numbered 9, after V lost 8 bases and J lost 3 bases. Germline CDR1 reads LNHDA; CDR2 reads SQIVND (reference sequence). Written as DNA, the CDR3 is TGTGCCAGTGCCCGCACCGGGACAGGCTACGAGCAGTACTTC. It specifies CASARTGTGYEQYF.

The chain is built from TRBV28 and TRBJ2-7; TRBD2 agrees at 10 bases. V dropped 5 bases and J dropped 4; count of bases not matched to a gene: 5. The V gene's germline CDR1 is MDHEN and CDR2 SYDVKM. CDR3 length: 14 residues. The CDR3 DNA reads TGTGCCAGCAGTGTCCCGGGACTAGCGTACGAGCAGTACTTC. Amino acids: CASSVPGLAYEQYF.

This clonotype was observed a few times. This sequence joins TRBV6-5 and TRBJ1-3; D gene unclear. V was shortened by 0 bases and J by 0 bases, with 9 bases between the two germline ends. The CDR3 consists of 16 residues. Germline CDR1 reads MNHEY; CDR2 reads SVGAGI. For the CDR3, the DNA is TGTGCCAGCAGTTACTCAAAAACAACCTCTGGAAACACCATATATTTT. Translated: CASSYSKTTSGNTIYF.

The chain is built from TRBV5-6 and TRBJ1-1; 9 nucleotides match TRBD1. V was clipped by 3 bases and J by 5 bases; unmatched bases: 5. Germline lookup yields CDR1 SGHDT and CDR2 YYEEEE. This CDR3 spans 14 amino acids. The DNA of the CDR3 is TGTGCCAGCAGCTGGACAGGGGTCCAGACTGAAGCTTTCTTT. It translates to CASSWTGVQTEAFF.

The J gene is TRBJ2-5, the V gene TRBV28; D is undetermined. Germline values: CDR1 MDHEN, CDR2 SYDVKM. This CDR3 has 12 amino acids. V gave up 8 bases and J gave up 5 bases, with 12 bases separating them. As DNA, the CDR3 is TGTGCCAGCGGGCCAAAGAGGGAGACCCAGTACTTC. It codes for CASGPKRETQYF.

As for this clonotype: Relative to the germline gene, one junction end is altered; a read error may explain this. The V gene is TRBV20-1, the J gene TRBJ2-3, with 11 bases identical to TRBD2. Germline CDR1 is DFQATT and CDR2 is SNEGSKA (reference sequence). This CDR3 is 16 amino acids long. CDR3 amino acids: CCARKASGRPTDTQYF. The CDR3 DNA reads TGCTGTGCTAGAAAGGCTAGCGGGAGGCCCACAGATACGCAGTATTTT.

Only a few counts were recorded for this clonotype. The rearrangement uses TRBV10-3 and TRBJ2-3, with D perhaps assigned TRBD1 or TRBD2 (5 bases each). Germline loops: CDR1 ENHRY, CDR2 SYGVKD. Trimming cost V 2 bases and J 6 bases, with 15 bases left between them. The CDR3 spans 15 residues. In DNA form, the CDR3 reads TGTGCCATCAGTGAGGACGGGACGGGAATGGATACGCAGTATTTT. Its translation: CAISEDGTGMDTQYF.

This clonotype showed up just a few times. J is TRBJ2-7 and V is TRBV6-2 or TRBV6-3, with 8 bases matching TRBD1. The CDR3 has 13 amino acids. Germline V CDR1 and CDR2: MNHEY, SVGEGT. The trim removed 10 bases at V and 3 bases at J, leaving 8 bases unmatched. CDR3 loop: CATMQGAVYEQYF. CDR3 sequence (DNA): TGTGCCACCATGCAGGGGGCAGTCTACGAGCAGTACTTC.

The sample holds a few counts of this clonotype. The gene calls are TRBV10-2 and TRBJ2-5; 7 nucleotides agree with TRBD1. CDR1 and CDR2 (germline): WSHSY, SAAADI. CDR3 size: 15 residues. Trimming at V came to 6 bases and at J to 1 base, leaving 8 bases not matched to a gene. The CDR3 protein is CASSLGQDLQETQYF. Here the CDR3 DNA reads TGCGCCAGCAGCCTAGGACAGGACCTCCAAGAGACCCAGTACTTC.

The chain employs TRBV6-1 and TRBJ2-5; D not certain. The germline gives CDR1 MNHNS, CDR2 SASEGT. This CDR3 contains 13 residues. Trimming shortened V by 2 bases and J by 0 bases, and 4 bases separated the two germline ends. Here the CDR3 DNA reads TGTGCCAGCAGTGAAAGGTACCAAGAGACCCAGTACTTC. Protein product: CASSERYQETQYF.

J is TRBJ2-2 and V is TRBV5-1; 7 bases match TRBD1. This CDR3 spans 14 amino acids. J lost 4 bases, V lost 2 bases, and 2 bases had no gene match. CDR1 is SGHRS, CDR2 YFSETQ, per germline. The CDR3 DNA sequence: TGCGCCAGCAGCTTTTACAGGGGCACCGGGGAGCTGTTTTTT. Protein sequence: CASSFYRGTGELFF. Full variable domain (remainder filled in from reference TRBV5-1 and TRBJ2-2): KAGVTQTPRYLIKTRGQQVTLSCSPISGHRSVSWYQQTPGQGLQFLFEYFSETQRNKGNFPGRFSGRQFSNSRSEMNVSTLELGDSALYLCASSFYRGTGELFFGEGSRLTVL.

This clonotype came up once. The junction departs from the called germline gene at one end, perhaps through a read error. The J gene is TRBJ2-3, the V gene TRBV5-4; maybe TRBD2 (7 bases). Germline V gene sequence: CDR1 SGHNT, CDR2 YYREEE (reference sequence). This CDR3 contains 13 residues. The CDR3 coding sequence is TGTGCCAGCAGCTTGGATCGCGGGGGCCGTCACCAATTT. This gives the protein CASSLDRGGRHQF.

The chain uses TRBV3-1 and TRBJ1-5, with D hard to call. This CDR3 has 15 residues. Germline CDR1 and CDR2: LGHDT and YNNKEL (reference sequence). Trimming removed 0 bases at V and 7 bases at J, with 13 bases between. CDR3 in amino acids: CASSQDLGSGQPQHF. The CDR3 DNA reads as TGTGCCAGCAGCCAAGATCTAGGAAGCGGGCAGCCCCAGCATTTT. Looking up the rest from reference TRBV3-1 and TRBJ1-5 gives the full variable domain: DTAVSQTPKYLVTQMGNDKSIKCEQNLGHDTMYWYKQDSKKFLKIMFSYNNKELIINETVPNRFSPKSPDKAHLNLHINSLELGDSAVYFCASSQDLGSGQPQHFGDGTRLSIL.

The chain recombines TRBV14 with TRBJ2-3, with D unclear. The germline V and J ends were trimmed by 3 bases and 0 bases, with 7 bases remaining between them. This CDR3 is built from 14 residues. Per germline, CDR1 SGHDN and CDR2 FVKESK. The CDR3 sequence is CASSHQDSTDTQYF. In nucleotides, the CDR3 is TGTGCCAGCAGCCACCAGGACAGCACAGATACGCAGTATTTT.

The rearrangement uses TRBV7-7 and TRBJ2-3; 9 bases are shared with TRBD2. CDR1 SSHAT and CDR2 FNYEAQ come from the germline V gene (reference sequence). V was clipped by 6 bases and J by 4 bases; unmatched bases: 8. CDR3 size: 15 residues. The CDR3 region is CASSLSGGRADTQYF. The CDR3 DNA is TGTGCCAGCAGTCTTAGCGGGGGCCGGGCAGATACGCAGTATTTT.

The CDR3: CASSQDRASGSTDTQYF. The CDR3 DNA is TGCGCCAGCAGCCAAGATCGGGCGAGCGGTAGCACAGATACGCAGTATTTT. V usage is TRBV4-3 and J usage is TRBJ2-3; D perhaps matches TRBD2 (5 bases). Germline CDR1 and CDR2: LGHNA and YSLEER. This CDR3 has 17 amino acids. Trimming removed 0 bases at V and 0 bases at J, with 13 bases between.

The rearrangement joins TRBV5-1 to TRBJ2-4, with D perhaps matching TRBD2 (6 bases). Trimming removed 4 bases at V and 6 bases at J, with 14 bases between. The CDR3 has 14 amino acids. The germline V gene encodes CDR1 SGHRS and CDR2 YFSETQ. The CDR3 nucleotides are TGCGCCAGCAGCAGCAGGCAGGGAGGAAACATTCAGTACTTC. It encodes CASSSRQGGNIQYF.

This clonotype was seen a few times. The V and J genes are TRBV29-1 and TRBJ2-1; no clear D. From germline, CDR1 is SQVTM and CDR2 ANQGSEA. The CDR3 loop spans 12 amino acids. The V and J ends lost 5 bases and 7 bases respectively, with 12 bases between them. The CDR3 region is CSVSQAQNEQFF. CDR3 bases: TGCAGCGTTTCCCAGGCCCAGAATGAGCAGTTCTTC.

This clonotype has a handful of counts. This chain links TRBV29-1 with TRBJ1-1; 10 bases align to TRBD1. This CDR3 is built from 12 residues. The V segment lost 7 bases and the J segment 5 bases; nucleotides outside the gene matches: 4. Germline lookup yields CDR1 SQVTM and CDR2 ANQGSEA. For the CDR3, the DNA is TGCAGCGGGACAGGGGGGTGGACTGAAGCTTTCTTT. Protein: CSGTGGWTEAFF.

The chain is built from TRBV4-3 and TRBJ2-2; D gene uncertain. V was pared by 4 bases and J by 6 bases, with 9 bases between. CDR3 length: 13 residues. The germline V gene has CDR1 LGHNA and CDR2 YSLEER. This chain's CDR3 is CASSRGPPGELFF. The CDR3 nucleotides read TGCGCCAGCAGCCGAGGCCCTCCCGGGGAGCTGTTTTTT.

This rearrangement joins TRBV12-3 or TRBV12-4 to TRBJ2-5; no clear D. The CDR3 totals 12 residues. Trimming left V 5 bases short and J 7 bases short, with 11 bases between. CDR3 residues: CASSPSHGTQYF. As DNA, the CDR3 is TGTGCCAGCAGTCCCTCCCACGGGACCCAGTACTTC.

This clonotype was counted between two and nine times. The rearrangement joins TRBV27 to TRBJ1-2; unclear D gene. This CDR3 is built from 12 residues. The germline V and J ends were trimmed by 8 bases and 2 bases, with 9 bases remaining between them. CDR1 is MNHEY and CDR2 is SMNVEV in the germline V gene (reference sequence). The CDR3 coding sequence is TGTGCCAGCTCGTCCCGGAACTATGGCTACACCTTC. It codes for CASSSRNYGYTF.

This clonotype was found a few times. This chain uses TRBV18 with TRBJ2-5; D possibly corresponds to TRBD1 (5 bases). V was pared by 6 bases and J by 2 bases, with 10 bases between. The CDR3 loop spans 13 amino acids. Germline CDR1 KGHSH, CDR2 LQKENI. The CDR3, as DNA: TGTGCCAGCTCCTCAGGGATACAAGAGACCCAGTACTTC. Protein: CASSSGIQETQYF.

This clonotype was counted between two and nine times. The CDR3 DNA follows: TGTGCCACCAGCGGACTGACAGGGGTAGACTATGGCTACACCTTC. It is translated as CATSGLTGVDYGYTF. The chain recombines TRBV15 with TRBJ1-2; 8 nucleotides align to TRBD1. Per germline, CDR1 LNHNV and CDR2 YYDKDF (reference sequence). The CDR3 covers 15 residues. V dropped 5 bases and J dropped 3; count of bases not matched to a gene: 8.

V and J are TRBV7-8 and TRBJ1-6; D remains ambiguous. The V end was cut by 5 bases, the J end by 4 bases, with 12 bases between. CDR1 SGHVS and CDR2 FQNEAQ come from the germline V gene. The CDR3 loop spans 15 amino acids. For the CDR3, the DNA is TGTGCCAGCAGCCCGAGGGCCCAGTATAATTCACCCCTCCACTTT. The encoded protein is CASSPRAQYNSPLHF. The entire variable domain, with the rest obtained from reference TRBV7-8 and TRBJ1-6, is as follows: GAGVSQSPRYKVAKRGQDVALRCDPISGHVSLFWYQQALGQGPEFLTYFQNEAQLDKSGLPSDRFFAERPEGSVSTLKIQRTQQEDSAVYLCASSPRAQYNSPLHFGNGTRLTVT.

This sequence joins TRBV25-1 and TRBJ1-1; the match to TRBD1 covers 12 bases. This CDR3 region has 19 residues. The junction had 17 bases not matched to a gene; V was cut back by 7 bases and J by 2 bases. CDR1 is MGHDK and CDR2 is SYGVNS in the germline V gene. The CDR3 DNA follows: TGTGCCAGCACCAAGATGGTCCGCGGGACAGGGGGCACAAACACTGAAGCTTTCTTT. Its protein is CASTKMVRGTGGTNTEAFF.

This rearrangement joins TRBV23-1 to TRBJ2-2; TRBD1 agrees at 7 bases. TRBV23-1 falls under the ORF class, with uncertain function. The V gene end was trimmed by 1 base and the J gene end by 5 bases; junction bases not matched to a gene: 13. CDR3 length: 18 residues. CDR3 nucleotides: TGCGCCAGCAGTCAATTATCCGGGACAGAGAAAGGAACCGGGGAGCTGTTTTTT. Amino acids: CASSQLSGTEKGTGELFF.